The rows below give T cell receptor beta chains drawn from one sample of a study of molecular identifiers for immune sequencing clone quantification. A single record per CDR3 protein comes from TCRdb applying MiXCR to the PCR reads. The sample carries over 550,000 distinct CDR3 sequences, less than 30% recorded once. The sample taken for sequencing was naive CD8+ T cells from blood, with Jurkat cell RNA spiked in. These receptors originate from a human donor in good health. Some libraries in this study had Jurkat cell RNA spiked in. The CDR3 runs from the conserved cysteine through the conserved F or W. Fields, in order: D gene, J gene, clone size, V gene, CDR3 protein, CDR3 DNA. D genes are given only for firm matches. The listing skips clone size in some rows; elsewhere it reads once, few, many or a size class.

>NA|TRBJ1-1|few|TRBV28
CASRWRNTEAFF
TGTGCCAGCAGATGGCGAAACACTGAAGCTTTCTTT
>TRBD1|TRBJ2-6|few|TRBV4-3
CASNDRDRVFSGANVLTF
TGCGCCAGCAACGACCGGGACAGGGTATTTTCTGGGGCCAACGTCCTGACTTTC
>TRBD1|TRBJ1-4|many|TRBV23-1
CASSQSKGGFEKLFF
TGCGCCAGCAGTCAATCGAAAGGGGGCTTTGAAAAACTGTTTTTT
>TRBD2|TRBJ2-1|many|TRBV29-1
CSVGPGTSGTYEQFF
TGCAGCGTCGGACCCGGGACTAGCGGGACTTATGAGCAGTTCTTC
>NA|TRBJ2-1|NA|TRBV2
CAGSEAYPHEQFF
TGTGCCGGCAGTGAAGCGTACCCCCATGAGCAGTTCTTC
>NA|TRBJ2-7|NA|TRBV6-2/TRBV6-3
CASRAGPAPYF
TGTGCCAGCAGAGCCGGTCCCGCGCCGTACTTC
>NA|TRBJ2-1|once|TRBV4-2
CASSQEIVGYNEQFF
TGTGCCAGCAGCCAAGAGATAGTGGGGTACAATGAGCAGTTCTTC
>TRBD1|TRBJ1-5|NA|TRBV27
CASSPGTGGSAGAQRPQHF
TGTGCCAGCAGCCCTGGGACAGGGGGCAGCGCGGGGGCGCAGAGGCCCCAGCATTTT
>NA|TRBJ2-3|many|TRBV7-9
CATDSKLTRTDTQYF
TGTGCCACCGACAGCAAATTAACTCGCACAGATACGCAGTATTTT
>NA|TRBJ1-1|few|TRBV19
CASSIGGSTEAFF
TGTGCCAGTAGTATCGGGGGAAGCACTGAAGCTTTCTTT
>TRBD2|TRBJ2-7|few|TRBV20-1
CSARDPSGNNEQYF
TGCAGTGCTAGAGATCCGAGCGGGAACAACGAGCAGTACTTC
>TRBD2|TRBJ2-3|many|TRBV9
CASSSPGGPKDTQYF
TGTGCCAGCAGCTCTCCGGGGGGGCCGAAAGATACGCAGTATTTT
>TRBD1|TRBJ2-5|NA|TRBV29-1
CSVGRQTGVWETQYF
TGCAGCGTTGGACGCCAGACAGGGGTCTGGGAGACCCAGTACTTC
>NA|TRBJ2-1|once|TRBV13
CAGSLEGRGLIGNEQFF
TGTGCCGGCAGCTTAGAAGGTCGGGGCTTAATTGGCAATGAGCAGTTCTTC
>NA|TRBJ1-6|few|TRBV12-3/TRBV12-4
CASSPTLGNSPLHF
TGTGCCAGCAGTCCAACCTTAGGGAATTCACCCCTCCACTTT
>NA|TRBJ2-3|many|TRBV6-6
CASSYTTVRSTDTQYF
TGTGCCAGCAGTTACACGACAGTGAGGAGCACAGATACGCAGTATTTT
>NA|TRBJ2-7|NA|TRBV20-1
CSASERVRYIHEQYF
TGCAGTGCTAGTGAACGGGTCAGGTACATCCACGAGCAGTACTTC
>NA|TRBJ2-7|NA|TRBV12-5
CASAPSSGSWEQYF
TGTGCTAGTGCCCCCTCTTCGGGGAGCTGGGAGCAGTACTTC
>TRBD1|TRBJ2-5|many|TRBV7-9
CASSSQFYRGYTTKETQYF
TGTGCCAGCAGCTCACAATTCTACAGGGGGTATACCACCAAAGAGACCCAGTACTTC
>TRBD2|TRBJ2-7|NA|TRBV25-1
CASRGTSGSSYEQYF
TGTGCCAGCAGAGGGACTAGCGGTTCATCCTACGAGCAGTACTTC
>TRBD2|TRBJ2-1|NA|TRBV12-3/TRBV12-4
CASRGGLGYEQFF
TGTGCCAGCCGGGGGGGCCTTGGTTATGAGCAGTTCTTC
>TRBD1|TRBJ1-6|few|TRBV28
CASSLPGYRGSSPLHF
TGTGCCAGCAGTTTACCAGGGTACAGGGGTAGCTCACCCCTCCACTTT
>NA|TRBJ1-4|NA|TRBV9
CASSPYRELATNEKLFF
TGTGCCAGCAGCCCTTACAGGGAGCTTGCAACTAATGAAAAACTGTTTTTT
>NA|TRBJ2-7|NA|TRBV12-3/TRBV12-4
CASESSVTRFIYEQYF
TGTGCCAGCGAGTCTAGCGTGACCCGATTTATCTACGAGCAGTACTTC
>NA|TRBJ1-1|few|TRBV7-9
CASSLPVGRDTEAFF
TGTGCCAGCAGCTTGCCGGTAGGGAGAGACACTGAAGCTTTCTTT
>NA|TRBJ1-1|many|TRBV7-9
CASRVDGVEEAFF
TGTGCCAGCAGAGTAGATGGGGTGGAAGAAGCTTTCTTT
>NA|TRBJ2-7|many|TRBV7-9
CASRRQGGGTKYEQYF
TGTGCCAGCAGAAGACAAGGTGGGGGGACCAAGTACGAGCAGTACTTC
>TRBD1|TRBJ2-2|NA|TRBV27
CASSSRDRGWGGELFF
TGTGCCAGCAGTTCCCGGGACAGGGGATGGGGCGGGGAGCTGTTTTTT
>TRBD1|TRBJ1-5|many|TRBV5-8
CASSVFQGVSNQPQHF
TGTGCCAGCAGCGTATTCCAGGGGGTGAGCAATCAGCCCCAGCATTTT